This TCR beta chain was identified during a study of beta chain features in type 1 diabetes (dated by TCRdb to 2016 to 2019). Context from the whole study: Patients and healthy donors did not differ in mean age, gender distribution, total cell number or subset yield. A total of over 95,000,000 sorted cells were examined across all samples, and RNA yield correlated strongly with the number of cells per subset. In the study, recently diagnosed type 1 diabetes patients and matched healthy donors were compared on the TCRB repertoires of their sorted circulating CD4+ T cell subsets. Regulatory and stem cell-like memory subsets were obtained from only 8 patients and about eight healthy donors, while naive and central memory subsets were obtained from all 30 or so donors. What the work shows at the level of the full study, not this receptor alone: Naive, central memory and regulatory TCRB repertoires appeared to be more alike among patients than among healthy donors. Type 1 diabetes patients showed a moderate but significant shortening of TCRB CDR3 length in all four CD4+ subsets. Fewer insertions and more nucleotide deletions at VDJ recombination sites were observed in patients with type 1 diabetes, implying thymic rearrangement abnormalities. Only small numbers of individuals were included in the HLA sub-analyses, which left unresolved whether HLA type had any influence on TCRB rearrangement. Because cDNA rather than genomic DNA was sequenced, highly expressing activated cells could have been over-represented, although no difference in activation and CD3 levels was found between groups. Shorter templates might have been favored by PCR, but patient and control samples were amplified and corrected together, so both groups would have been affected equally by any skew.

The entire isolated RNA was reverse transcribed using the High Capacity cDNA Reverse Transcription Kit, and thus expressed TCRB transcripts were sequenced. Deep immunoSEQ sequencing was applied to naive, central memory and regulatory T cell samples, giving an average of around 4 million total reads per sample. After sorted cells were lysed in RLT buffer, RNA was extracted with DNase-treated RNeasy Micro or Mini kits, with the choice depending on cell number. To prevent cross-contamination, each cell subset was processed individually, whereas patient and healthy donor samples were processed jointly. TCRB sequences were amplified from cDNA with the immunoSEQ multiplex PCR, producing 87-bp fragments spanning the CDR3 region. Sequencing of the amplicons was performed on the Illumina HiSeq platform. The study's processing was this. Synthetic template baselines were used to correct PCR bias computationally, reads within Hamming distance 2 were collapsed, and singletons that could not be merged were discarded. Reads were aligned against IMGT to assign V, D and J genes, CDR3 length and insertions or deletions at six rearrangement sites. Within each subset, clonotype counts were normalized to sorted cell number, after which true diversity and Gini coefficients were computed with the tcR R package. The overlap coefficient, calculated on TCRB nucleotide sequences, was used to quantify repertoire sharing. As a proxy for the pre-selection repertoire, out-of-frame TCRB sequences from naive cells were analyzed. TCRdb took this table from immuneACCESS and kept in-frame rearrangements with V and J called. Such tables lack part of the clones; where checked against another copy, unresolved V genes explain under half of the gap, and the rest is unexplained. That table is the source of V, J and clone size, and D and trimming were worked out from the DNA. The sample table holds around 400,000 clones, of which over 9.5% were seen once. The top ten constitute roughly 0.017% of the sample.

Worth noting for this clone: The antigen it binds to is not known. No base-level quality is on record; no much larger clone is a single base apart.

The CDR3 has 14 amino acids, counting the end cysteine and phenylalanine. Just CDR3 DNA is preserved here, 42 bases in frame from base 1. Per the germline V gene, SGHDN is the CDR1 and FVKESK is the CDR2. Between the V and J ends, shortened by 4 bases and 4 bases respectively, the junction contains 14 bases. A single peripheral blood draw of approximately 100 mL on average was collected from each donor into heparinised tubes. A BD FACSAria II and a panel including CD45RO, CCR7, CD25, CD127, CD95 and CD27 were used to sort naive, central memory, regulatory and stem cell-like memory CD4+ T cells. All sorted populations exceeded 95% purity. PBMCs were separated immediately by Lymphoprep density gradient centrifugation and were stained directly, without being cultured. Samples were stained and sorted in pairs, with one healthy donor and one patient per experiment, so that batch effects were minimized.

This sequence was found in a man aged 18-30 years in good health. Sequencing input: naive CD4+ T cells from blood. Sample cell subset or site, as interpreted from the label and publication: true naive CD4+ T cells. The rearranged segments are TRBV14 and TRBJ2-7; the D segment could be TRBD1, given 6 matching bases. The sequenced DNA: TGTGCCAGCAGCCGCAATAAACAGGGATACGAGCAGTACTTC. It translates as CASSRNKQGYEQYF.